This is a list of T cell receptor beta chains from one sample in a study of blood T cell repertoires in COVID-19. Libraries were prepared by immunoSEQ multiplex PCR; TCRdb keeps only in-frame clonotypes and omits some of them. The sample yields about 170,000 clones, around 80% seen once. Sequenced input: peripheral blood. These receptors originate from a woman aged 80 or older with acute or convalescent COVID-19. Each CDR3 is given with its conserved first and last residue. Each record gives: D gene, J gene, V gene, clone size, CDR3 protein, CDR3 DNA. A D gene is named only where the DNA matches it firmly. The size entry is marked missing in some rows and otherwise reads once, few, many or a size class.

d_call: .; j_call: TRBJ2-7; v_call: TRBV21-1; clone_size: once; cdr3_aa: CASRKEDEQYF; cdr3_nt: TGTGCCAGCAGGAAGGAGGACGAGCAGTACTTC
d_call: .; j_call: TRBJ1-5; v_call: TRBV6-1; clone_size: .; cdr3_aa: CASRRVGQPQHF; cdr3_nt: TGTGCCAGCCGCAGGGTCGGGCAGCCCCAGCATTTT
d_call: .; j_call: TRBJ2-2; v_call: TRBV10-2; clone_size: .; cdr3_aa: CATGLTANTGELFF; cdr3_nt: TGCGCCACCGGACTAACCGCGAACACCGGGGAGCTGTTTTTT
d_call: TRBD2; j_call: TRBJ2-2; v_call: TRBV2; clone_size: .; cdr3_aa: CASSRGLAGAVIGELFF; cdr3_nt: TGTGCCAGCAGTCGGGGACTAGCGGGAGCTGTCATCGGGGAGCTGTTTTTT
d_call: TRBD1; j_call: TRBJ2-5; v_call: TRBV5-1; clone_size: .; cdr3_aa: CASSTGGEETQYF; cdr3_nt: TGCGCCAGCAGCACAGGGGGCGAAGAGACCCAGTACTTC
d_call: TRBD1; j_call: TRBJ2-7; v_call: TRBV30; clone_size: few; cdr3_aa: CAWSEYLRSGTGVYEQYF; cdr3_nt: TGTGCCTGGAGTGAATACTTACGCTCCGGGACAGGAGTCTACGAGCAGTACTTC
d_call: .; j_call: TRBJ1-1; v_call: TRBV7-9; clone_size: .; cdr3_aa: CASSSLTDKAFF; cdr3_nt: TGTGCCAGCAGCTCATTGACAGACAAGGCTTTCTTT
d_call: TRBD2; j_call: TRBJ2-2; v_call: TRBV11-2; clone_size: .; cdr3_aa: CASRSAGAGELFF; cdr3_nt: TGTGCCAGCAGATCGGCGGGAGCTGGGGAGCTGTTTTTT
d_call: .; j_call: TRBJ2-7; v_call: TRBV21-1; clone_size: few; cdr3_aa: CASSKGGGLALYEQYF; cdr3_nt: TGTGCCAGCAGCAAAGGAGGAGGACTAGCCCTTTACGAGCAGTACTTC
d_call: .; j_call: TRBJ2-2; v_call: TRBV7-7; clone_size: .; cdr3_aa: CASSFSRTGELFF; cdr3_nt: TGTGCCAGCAGCTTTAGCCGTACCGGGGAGCTGTTTTTT
d_call: TRBD2; j_call: TRBJ2-3; v_call: TRBV5-8; clone_size: .; cdr3_aa: CASSRNAGGRGDTQYF; cdr3_nt: TGTGCCAGCAGCCGCAACGCGGGAGGCCGGGGAGATACGCAGTATTTT
d_call: TRBD1; j_call: TRBJ1-2; v_call: TRBV18; clone_size: .; cdr3_aa: CASSRGQDYGYTF; cdr3_nt: TGTGCCAGCTCACGGGGACAGGACTATGGCTACACCTTC
d_call: .; j_call: TRBJ2-5; v_call: TRBV9; clone_size: .; cdr3_aa: CASSPRDNTQETQYF; cdr3_nt: TGTGCCAGCAGCCCACGGGACAATACTCAAGAGACCCAGTACTTC
d_call: TRBD2; j_call: TRBJ2-7; v_call: TRBV18; clone_size: .; cdr3_aa: CASSQGTSSAYEQYF; cdr3_nt: TGTGCCAGCTCACAAGGGACTAGCTCTGCCTACGAGCAGTACTTC
d_call: TRBD2; j_call: TRBJ2-1; v_call: TRBV7-2; clone_size: .; cdr3_aa: CASSLARGNEQFF; cdr3_nt: TGTGCCAGCAGCTTAGCGCGGGGGAATGAGCAGTTCTTC
d_call: TRBD1; j_call: TRBJ2-7; v_call: TRBV9; clone_size: .; cdr3_aa: CASSLGTGNTYEQYF; cdr3_nt: TGTGCCAGCAGCCTCGGGACAGGTAACACCTACGAGCAGTACTTC
d_call: TRBD1; j_call: TRBJ1-5; v_call: TRBV6-4; clone_size: once; cdr3_aa: CASSQQGAGSNQPQHF; cdr3_nt: TGTGCCAGCAGTCAACAGGGGGCCGGGAGCAATCAGCCCCAGCATTTT
d_call: .; j_call: TRBJ2-5; v_call: TRBV10-1; clone_size: .; cdr3_aa: CASSHKGGTQYF; cdr3_nt: TGCGCCAGCAGCCACAAGGGAGGGACCCAGTACTTC
d_call: .; j_call: TRBJ1-5; v_call: TRBV6-1; clone_size: .; cdr3_aa: CASSEALGRAQPQHF; cdr3_nt: TGTGCCAGCAGTGAAGCGCTGGGGAGGGCTCAGCCCCAGCATTTT
d_call: .; j_call: TRBJ1-1; v_call: TRBV25-1; clone_size: .; cdr3_aa: CASTQARTGRTEAFF; cdr3_nt: TGTGCCAGCACCCAGGCCCGAACAGGGCGTACTGAAGCTTTCTTT
d_call: TRBD1; j_call: TRBJ2-7; v_call: TRBV11-3; clone_size: .; cdr3_aa: CASKGQGNEQYF; cdr3_nt: TGTGCCAGCAAGGGACAGGGAAACGAGCAGTACTTC
d_call: .; j_call: TRBJ1-5; v_call: TRBV30; clone_size: .; cdr3_aa: CAWSAGGNQPQHF; cdr3_nt: TGTGCCTGGAGCGCAGGGGGCAATCAGCCCCAGCATTTT
d_call: .; j_call: TRBJ2-2; v_call: TRBV15; clone_size: .; cdr3_aa: CATSRDRRLSPGLYTGELFF; cdr3_nt: TGTGCCACCAGCAGAGATAGACGTCTATCACCGGGACTCTACACCGGGGAGCTGTTTTTT
d_call: .; j_call: TRBJ2-5; v_call: TRBV4-3; clone_size: .; cdr3_aa: CASSQRLTVPETQYF; cdr3_nt: TGCGCCAGCAGCCAGAGACTGACTGTCCCAGAGACCCAGTACTTC
d_call: .; j_call: TRBJ2-2; v_call: TRBV7-9; clone_size: .; cdr3_aa: CASSFTPLVYNTGELFF; cdr3_nt: TGTGCCAGCAGCTTTACCCCACTAGTCTACAACACCGGGGAGCTGTTTTTT
d_call: TRBD1; j_call: TRBJ2-1; v_call: TRBV14; clone_size: .; cdr3_aa: CASSQDRANNEQFF; cdr3_nt: TGTGCCAGCAGCCAGGACAGGGCCAACAATGAGCAGTTCTTC
d_call: .; j_call: TRBJ1-1; v_call: TRBV4-1; clone_size: once; cdr3_aa: CASSQVTATEAFF; cdr3_nt: TGCGCCAGCAGCCAAGTGACTGCCACTGAAGCTTTCTTT
d_call: TRBD2; j_call: TRBJ2-5; v_call: TRBV9; clone_size: .; cdr3_aa: CASSSGLAGGQQETQYF; cdr3_nt: TGTGCCAGCAGCTCCGGACTAGCGGGAGGGCAACAAGAGACCCAGTACTTC
d_call: .; j_call: TRBJ1-2; v_call: TRBV6-5; clone_size: .; cdr3_aa: CASSYKAGNGYTF; cdr3_nt: TGTGCCAGCAGTTATAAGGCGGGGAATGGCTACACCTTC
d_call: TRBD1; j_call: TRBJ1-3; v_call: TRBV7-9; clone_size: .; cdr3_aa: CASTTGGYGNTIYF; cdr3_nt: TGTGCCAGCACCACAGGGGGTTACGGAAACACCATATATTTT
d_call: .; j_call: TRBJ1-1; v_call: TRBV30; clone_size: .; cdr3_aa: CAWSDEGRSTEAFF; cdr3_nt: TGTGCCTGGAGTGACGAGGGGAGGTCCACTGAAGCTTTCTTT
d_call: .; j_call: TRBJ1-5; v_call: TRBV19; clone_size: .; cdr3_aa: CASHGGARTINQPQHF; cdr3_nt: TGTGCCAGTCACGGCGGTGCAAGAACTATTAATCAGCCCCAGCATTTT
d_call: .; j_call: TRBJ1-2; v_call: TRBV29-1; clone_size: .; cdr3_aa: CSVGGSNGYTF; cdr3_nt: TGCAGCGTTGGAGGGAGTAATGGCTACACCTTC
d_call: .; j_call: TRBJ1-1; v_call: TRBV27; clone_size: .; cdr3_aa: CASRDGLTDAEAFF; cdr3_nt: TGTGCCAGCAGAGATGGACTGACTGACGCTGAAGCTTTCTTT
d_call: .; j_call: TRBJ1-2; v_call: TRBV18; clone_size: few; cdr3_aa: CARSPTLDYGYTF; cdr3_nt: TGTGCCAGATCACCAACATTGGACTATGGCTACACCTTC
d_call: .; j_call: TRBJ2-7; v_call: TRBV12-3/TRBV12-4; clone_size: .; cdr3_aa: CASSFLYEQYF; cdr3_nt: TGTGCCAGCAGTTTCCTCTACGAGCAGTACTTC
d_call: .; j_call: TRBJ2-7; v_call: TRBV6-5; clone_size: .; cdr3_aa: CASRRPDSREQYF; cdr3_nt: TGTGCCAGCAGGAGACCGGACAGTCGAGAGCAGTACTTC